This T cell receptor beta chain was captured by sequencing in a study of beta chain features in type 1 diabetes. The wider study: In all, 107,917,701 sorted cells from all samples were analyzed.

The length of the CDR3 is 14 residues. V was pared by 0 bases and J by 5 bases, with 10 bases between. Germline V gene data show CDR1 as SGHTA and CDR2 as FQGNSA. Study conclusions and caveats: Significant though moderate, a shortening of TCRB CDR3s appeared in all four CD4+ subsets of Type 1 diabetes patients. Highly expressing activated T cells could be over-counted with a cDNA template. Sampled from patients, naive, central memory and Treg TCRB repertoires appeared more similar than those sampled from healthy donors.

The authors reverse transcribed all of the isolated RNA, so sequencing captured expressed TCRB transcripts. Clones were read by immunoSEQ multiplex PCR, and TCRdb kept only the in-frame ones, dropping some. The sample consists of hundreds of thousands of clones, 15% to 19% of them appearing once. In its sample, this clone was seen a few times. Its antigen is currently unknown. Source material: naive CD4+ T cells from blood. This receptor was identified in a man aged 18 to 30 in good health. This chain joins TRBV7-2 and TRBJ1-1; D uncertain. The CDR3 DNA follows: TGTGCCAGCAGCTTAGCGCCCGATGTAACTGAAGCTTTCTTT. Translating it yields CASSLAPDVTEAFF.